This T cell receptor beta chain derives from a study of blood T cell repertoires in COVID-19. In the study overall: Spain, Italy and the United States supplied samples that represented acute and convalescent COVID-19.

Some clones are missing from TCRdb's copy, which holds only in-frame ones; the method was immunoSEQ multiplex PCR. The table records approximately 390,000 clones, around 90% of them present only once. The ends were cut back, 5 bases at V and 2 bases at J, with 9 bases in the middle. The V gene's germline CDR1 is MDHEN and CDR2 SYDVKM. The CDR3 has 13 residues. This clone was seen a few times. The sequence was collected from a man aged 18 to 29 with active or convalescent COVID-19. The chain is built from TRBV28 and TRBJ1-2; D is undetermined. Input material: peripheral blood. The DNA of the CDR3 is TGTGCCAGCAGTCCCAAGGAGAACTATGGCTACACCTTC. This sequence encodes CASSPKENYGYTF.